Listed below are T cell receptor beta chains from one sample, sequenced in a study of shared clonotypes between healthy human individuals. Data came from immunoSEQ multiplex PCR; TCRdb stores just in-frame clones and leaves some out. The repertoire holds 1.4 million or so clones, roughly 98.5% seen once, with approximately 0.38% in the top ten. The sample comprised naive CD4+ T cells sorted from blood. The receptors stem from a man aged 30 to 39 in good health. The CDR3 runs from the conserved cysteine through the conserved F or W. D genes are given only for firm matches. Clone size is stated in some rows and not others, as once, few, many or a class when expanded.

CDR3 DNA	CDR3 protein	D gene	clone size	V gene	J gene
TGTGCCAGCAGCCAAACCCTCGGGACTAGCGCCTACAATGAGCAGTTCTTC	CASSQTLGTSAYNEQFF	TRBD2	NA	TRBV4-2	TRBJ2-1
TGTGCCAGCAGCACAGACAGTAATTCCTACGAGCAGTACTTC	CASSTDSNSYEQYF	NA	NA	TRBV5-5	TRBJ2-7
TGTGCCAGCAGTGCGACCCTGACGTACGAGCAGTACTTC	CASSATLTYEQYF	NA	NA	TRBV6-1	TRBJ2-7
TGTGCCAGCAGCGCCGACAGGAGAATTGGCGGGCAGTACTTC	CASSADRRIGGQYF	NA	NA	TRBV7-2	TRBJ2-7
TGCGCCAGCAGCACTGGGACAGCGGTCCCCTACGAGCAGTACTTC	CASSTGTAVPYEQYF	TRBD1	NA	TRBV5-1	TRBJ2-7
TGTGCTAGTGGTTTGGTAATGACTCTAGCGGGAGGGCAAAATGAGCAGTTCTTC	CASGLVMTLAGGQNEQFF	TRBD2	NA	TRBV12-5	TRBJ2-1
TGTGCCAGCAGAAAGGACGGCGCCTACGAGCAGTACTTC	CASRKDGAYEQYF	NA	NA	TRBV27	TRBJ2-7
TGTGCCAGCAGTCTTCGTGGGGTCGAGACCCAGTACTTC	CASSLRGVETQYF	NA	once	TRBV28	TRBJ2-5
TGTGCCATCAGTGAGTCGGGCAGATCCTACGAGCAGTACTTC	CAISESGRSYEQYF	NA	NA	TRBV10-3	TRBJ2-7
TGCGCCAGCAGCTTGGAAAGGAATGAGCAGTTCTTC	CASSLERNEQFF	NA	NA	TRBV5-1	TRBJ2-1
TGTGCCAGGAAGGGACAGGGGGCTGATCGCAACGAAAAACTGTTTTTT	CARKGQGADRNEKLFF	TRBD1	NA	TRBV11-3	TRBJ1-4
TGTGCCAATTCTGACAGGGCCTTCTACGAGCAGTACTTC	CANSDRAFYEQYF	TRBD1	NA	TRBV6-6	TRBJ2-7
TGTGCCAGCTCACCCGGACTGAACACTGAAGCTTTCTTT	CASSPGLNTEAFF	NA	NA	TRBV18	TRBJ1-1
TGTGCCAGCTCTAAGATTTTGGGAGCCTCCTACGAGCAGTACTTC	CASSKILGASYEQYF	NA	NA	TRBV18	TRBJ2-7
TGCGCCAGCAGCCACCGGGGGGAAATGGTGCAGTTCTTC	CASSHRGEMVQFF	TRBD2	NA	TRBV5-1	TRBJ2-1
TGTGCCAGCAGTTTTAGGGGTCGGGATCAGCCCCAGCATTTT	CASSFRGRDQPQHF	NA	NA	TRBV6-5	TRBJ1-5
TGTGCCAGTAGTATAAGCCCTCTAGCGGGACGGAGGAATGAGCAGTTCTTC	CASSISPLAGRRNEQFF	TRBD2	NA	TRBV19	TRBJ2-1
TGTGCCAGCAGTCCCCTGGGACAGGGAGAGGAGACCCAGTACTTC	CASSPLGQGEETQYF	TRBD1	NA	TRBV28	TRBJ2-5
TGTGCCAGTAGTCCCGGACAGGGGGCAGGTGAGACCCAGTACTTC	CASSPGQGAGETQYF	TRBD1	NA	TRBV19	TRBJ2-5
TGTGCCAGCACCCCGGACAGGGGTGGCGGCTACACCTTC	CASTPDRGGGYTF	TRBD1	NA	TRBV6-1	TRBJ1-2
TGCGCCAGCAGCTTGGTGGGGGGACGCAATCAGCCCCAGCATTTT	CASSLVGGRNQPQHF	NA	NA	TRBV5-1	TRBJ1-5
TGTGCCAGCAGCTCCGAGTGGGAGGACAATGAGCGGCAGTTCTTC	CASSSEWEDNERQFF	NA	NA	TRBV7-8	TRBJ2-1
TGTGCCAGCAGCTTGGATCCAGGGCAGCAGTACTTC	CASSLDPGQQYF	NA	NA	TRBV5-5	TRBJ2-7
TGCAGTGAACCTAGGGACGGTGAAGCTTTCTTT	CSEPRDGEAFF	NA	NA	TRBV20-1	TRBJ1-1
TGTGCCAGCAGCTTAACTGGTAACACTGAAGCTTTCTTT	CASSLTGNTEAFF	NA	NA	TRBV11-3	TRBJ1-1
TGTGCCAGCAGTGACGTCCCTGGAACAGGACCCTACGAGCAGTACTTC	CASSDVPGTGPYEQYF	NA	few	TRBV25-1	TRBJ2-7
TGTGCCAGCTCACCACCCGGCCAGGCGGGGTTACAGACCCAGTACTTC	CASSPPGQAGLQTQYF	NA	NA	TRBV18	TRBJ2-5
TGTGCCAGCAGTAGGGCTGGGGCCAACGTCCTGACTTTC	CASSRAGANVLTF	NA	NA	TRBV27	TRBJ2-6
TGTGCCAGCAGTGGAGGGCCCTTTCCAGGGGAGCTGTTTTTT	CASSGGPFPGELFF	NA	NA	TRBV25-1	TRBJ2-2
TGTGCCAGCAGCTTCGCCGAAAGGCAAGAGACCCAGTACTTC	CASSFAERQETQYF	NA	NA	TRBV7-8	TRBJ2-5
TGTGCCAGCAGCAGGGACGGTCACAATCAGCCCCAGCATTTT	CASSRDGHNQPQHF	NA	NA	TRBV21-1	TRBJ1-5
TGTGCCAGCAGTTCGAGGTATGGCTACACCTTC	CASSSRYGYTF	NA	NA	TRBV28	TRBJ1-2
TGTGCCAGCAGCAGGACAGGGGTAGCCAAAAACATTCAGTACTTC	CASSRTGVAKNIQYF	TRBD1	NA	TRBV5-4	TRBJ2-4
TGTGCCAGCAGCTTAGGGGCCGGGTCCGGGGAGCTGTTTTTT	CASSLGAGSGELFF	NA	NA	TRBV7-3	TRBJ2-2
TGTGCCAGCAGTTACCATTCTAAGGGGACTGAATGGACCCAGTACTTC	CASSYHSKGTEWTQYF	NA	NA	TRBV6-5	TRBJ2-5
TGTGCCAGCACCTCGGACCCCACAGGGGTTTACAGCTCCTACAATGAGCAGTTCTTC	CASTSDPTGVYSSYNEQFF	TRBD1	NA	TRBV5-5	TRBJ2-1
TGTGCCAGCAGCGCTGGCGGGACTAGCGGGAGAGAGACCCAGTACTTC	CASSAGGTSGRETQYF	TRBD2	NA	TRBV9	TRBJ2-5
TGTGCCAGCAGCTTAAATTCGATGGGGAGCTACGAGCAGTACTTC	CASSLNSMGSYEQYF	NA	NA	TRBV7-3	TRBJ2-7
TGTGCCACCTCCCTGACGGGGGGTGACGGCTACACCTTC	CATSLTGGDGYTF	NA	NA	TRBV6-1	TRBJ1-2
TGTGCCAGCAGCGCCCGACAGGGGAACTATGGCTACACCTTC	CASSARQGNYGYTF	TRBD1	NA	TRBV9	TRBJ1-2